Following are 25 T cell receptor beta chains from one sample sequenced in a study of blood T cells in healthy people across ages. For the second PCR, which ran for 7 to 11 cycles, a sample-barcoded 5' primer and a J-beta primer mix were used. TCRdb re-called the 5' RACE reads with MiXCR, one entry per CDR3 protein. The sample yields 650,000 to 700,000 distinct CDR3 sequences, around 50% seen once. The source material was blood. All receptors come from a woman aged 80 or older in good health.

As to this clonotype: Possible read error: a much larger clone is one base away. J is TRBJ2-1 and V is TRBV20-1; 7 bases agree with TRBD1. V lost 6 bases and J lost 10; bases outside the gene matches: 18. This CDR3 contains 15 residues. Germline V gives CDR1 DFQATT, CDR2 SNEGSKA (reference sequence). CDR3 DNA: TGCAGTGCCAGACCTCGCTTGGACAGGTACTACGAGCAGTTCTTC. Translating gives CSARPRLDRYYEQFF.

The CDR3 here is CSAHASDSRAYNEQFF. In nucleotides, the CDR3 is TGCAGTGCACACGCCTCCGACTCGCGGGCCTACAATGAGCAGTTCTTC. This rearrangement joins TRBV20-1 to TRBJ2-1, with D perhaps matching TRBD2 (5 bases). V shed 6 bases and J shed 2 bases, with 20 bases lying between them. Germline V gene data show CDR1 as DFQATT and CDR2 as SNEGSKA (reference sequence). The CDR3 has 16 residues.

This clonotype was counted ten times or more. The chain has TRBV5-1 and TRBJ2-5; possible D gene TRBD2, 5 bases. Trimming removed 3 bases at V and 10 bases at J, with 16 bases between. Germline V gene data show CDR1 as SGHRS and CDR2 as YFSETQ. This CDR3 is built from 13 residues. In DNA form, the CDR3 reads TGCGCCAGCAGCTCCGGCGACCTCGAGGGCCAGTACTTC. This translates into CASSSGDLEGQYF.

Points on this clonotype: Possible read error: a much larger clone is one base away. V is TRBV27 and J is TRBJ2-1; 7 positions agree with TRBD2. The J call could be wrong; TRBJ2-7 is a better fit for the DNA end. Germline lookup yields CDR1 MNHEY and CDR2 SMNVEV (reference sequence). The CDR3 is made up of 14 amino acids. This CDR3 is CASSLRGGANEQYF. The CDR3 DNA sequence: TGTGCCAGCAGTTTGAGGGGAGGGGCCAATGAGCAGTACTTC.

This clonotype was counted ten times or more. The rearrangement uses TRBV20-1 and TRBJ2-7; D gene ambiguous. Trimming cost V 6 bases and J 1 base, with 16 bases left between them. The CDR3 is 14 residues long. Germline lookup yields CDR1 DFQATT and CDR2 SNEGSKA (reference sequence). The DNA of the CDR3 is TGCAGTGCAACCGAACCTAAAATATCCTACGAGCAGTACTTC. Encoded protein: CSATEPKISYEQYF.

As for this clonotype: Being one base from a much bigger clone, this may be a read error. The rearrangement joins TRBV9 to TRBJ2-3; D possibly matches TRBD1 or TRBD2 (5 bases each). Germline V gene data show CDR1 as SGDLS and CDR2 as YYNGEE. The length of the CDR3 is 15 residues. For the CDR3, the DNA is TGTGTCAGCAGCGCACCGGGACGTTCGGTAGATACGCAGTATTTT. Translated, it gives CVSSAPGRSVDTQYF.

Ten or more counts support this clonotype. This may arise from a read error, as a much more abundant clone is one base away. V usage is TRBV6-6 and J usage is TRBJ2-3; 9 bases match TRBD2. J lost 5 bases, V lost 2 bases, and 5 bases had no gene match. The length of the CDR3 is 15 residues. CDR1 MNHNY and CDR2 SVGAGI come from the germline V gene (reference sequence). The chain's CDR3 is CASSYASGRIDTQYF. The CDR3 DNA sequence: TGTGCCAGCAGTTACGCGAGCGGGAGGATAGATACGCAGTATTTT.

CDR3 protein: CASSSGRPYSNQPQHF. In DNA, the CDR3 is TGTGCCAGCAGTTCTGGCCGACCCTATAGCAATCAGCCCCAGCATTTT. The J gene is TRBJ1-5, the V gene TRBV5-5; no firm D call. Germline lookup yields CDR1 SGHKS and CDR2 YYEKEE (reference sequence). This CDR3 is built from 16 residues. V was shortened by 5 bases and J by 0 bases, with 15 bases between the two germline ends. The variable domain in full, completed from reference TRBV5-5 and TRBJ1-5, reads DAGVTQSPTHLIKTRGQQVTLRCSPISGHKSVSWYQQVLGQGPQFIFQYYEKEERGRGNFPDRFSARQFPNYSSELNVNALLLGDSALYLCASSSGRPYSNQPQHFGDGTRLSIL.

The CDR3 reads CASSQEKPLAKNIQYF. The CDR3 nucleotides are TGTGCCAGCAGCCAAGAGAAGCCTTTAGCCAAAAACATTCAGTACTTC. The chain joins TRBV3-1 to TRBJ2-4; D not resolved. The V gene lost 0 bases and the J gene lost 0 bases, with 9 bases spanning the gap. CDR1 LGHDT and CDR2 YNNKEL come from the germline V gene (reference sequence). The CDR3 loop spans 16 amino acids.

This clonotype was observed a few times. The J gene is TRBJ2-2, the V gene TRBV29-1, with D possibly being TRBD2 (6 bases). The V gene's germline CDR1 is SQVTM and CDR2 ANQGSEA. The CDR3 spans 14 residues. The V and J ends lost 1 base and 1 base respectively, with 7 bases between them. CDR3 residues: CSVEGGENTGELFF. The CDR3 DNA is TGCAGCGTTGAAGGCGGGGAGAACACCGGGGAGCTGTTTTTT.

This clonotype was detected many times. This chain links TRBV27 with TRBJ2-6; D unresolved. CDR1 MNHEY and CDR2 SMNVEV come from the germline V gene (reference sequence). V dropped 5 bases and J dropped 2 bases, with 4 bases sitting between them. CDR3 length: 13 amino acids. The CDR3 DNA is TGTGCCAGCAGTATTGCTGGGGCCAACGTCCTGACTTTC. As protein: CASSIAGANVLTF. The entire variable domain, with the rest obtained from reference TRBV27 and TRBJ2-6, is as follows: EAQVTQNPRYLITVTGKKLTVTCSQNMNHEYMSWYRQDPGLGLRQIYYSMNVEVTDKGDVPEGYKVSRKEKRNFPLILESPSPNQTSLYFCASSIAGANVLTFGAGSRLTVL.

This clonotype was detected once. The V call is TRBV29-1, the J call TRBJ2-3; D is possibly TRBD1 (6 bases). Trimming took off 6 bases at V and 6 bases at J, with 10 bases between the two ends. CDR1 and CDR2 from the germline V gene are SQVTM and ANQGSEA. CDR3 length: 11 amino acids. CDR3 sequence (DNA): TGCAGCGTGAACAGGGCTGATACGCAGTATTTT. This gives the protein CSVNRADTQYF.

This clonotype was picked up many times. The CDR3 DNA sequence: TGCAGTGCAGACTCGGCTACGCAGTATTTT. Its protein product is CSADSATQYF. The chain combines TRBV20-1 with TRBJ2-3; D unresolved. CDR1 DFQATT and CDR2 SNEGSKA come from the germline V gene (reference sequence). The CDR3 length is 10 residues. V gave up 6 bases and J gave up 8 bases, with 9 bases separating them.

The chain employs TRBV7-3 and TRBJ2-4, with 9 bases that match TRBD2. The better agreement between TRBJ2-7 and the DNA end casts doubt on the J call. Germline lookup yields CDR1 SGHTA and CDR2 FQGTGA. There are 13 residues in the CDR3. In nucleotides, the CDR3 is TGTGCCAGCAGCCGACTAGCGGCCTCCGAGCAGTACTTC. It is translated as CASSRLAASEQYF.

As regards this clonotype: One end of the junction fails to match germline, which may point to a read error. The chain is built from TRBV28 and TRBJ1-1; D remains ambiguous. The CDR3 covers 18 residues. The germline V gene encodes CDR1 MDHEN and CDR2 SYDVKM. The CDR3 loop is CACSGDAHRSGMNTEAFF. The CDR3 DNA reads as TGTGCCTGCAGTGGAGACGCCCATCGGAGCGGGATGAACACTGAAGCTTTCTTT. Full variable domain (missing parts from reference TRBV28 and TRBJ1-1): DVKVTQSSRYLVKRTGEKVFLECVQDMDHENMFWYRQDPGLGLRLIYFSYDVKMKEKGDIPEGYSVSREKKERFSLILESASTNQTSMYLCACSGDAHRSGMNTEAFFGQGTRLTVV.

This clonotype occurred many times. The rearrangement uses TRBV2 and TRBJ2-5; D may be TRBD2 (6 bases). V was shortened by 6 bases and J by 5 bases, with 22 bases between the two germline ends. The CDR3 covers 16 residues. Germline loops: CDR1 SNHLY, CDR2 FYNNEI. The CDR3 DNA reads TGTGCCAGCAGCGCCGGGACTGCCTTCCTGCCGGAGACCCAGTACTTC. Its translation: CASSAGTAFLPETQYF.

This clonotype has a handful of counts. V gene TRBV10-3 combines with J gene TRBJ2-5, with D hard to call. There are 15 residues in the CDR3. V lost 0 bases to trimming and J lost 0 bases, with 8 bases between them. CDR1 ENHRY and CDR2 SYGVKD come from the germline V gene. CDR3 region: CAISESNPYQETQYF. CDR3 bases: TGTGCCATCAGTGAGTCGAATCCTTACCAAGAGACCCAGTACTTC.

The chain carries TRBV4-1 and TRBJ2-5; 7 bases line up with TRBD1. The J call may be in error: the DNA end matches TRBJ2-7 better. CDR1 and CDR2 from the germline V gene are MGHRA and YSYEKL. CDR3 size: 15 residues. The CDR3: CASSQDKGQFYEQYF. In DNA form, the CDR3 reads TGCGCCAGCAGCCAAGATAAGGGACAGTTCTACGAGCAGTACTTC.

In this sample, this clonotype turned up once. V and J are TRBV4-3 and TRBJ2-1, with D possibly being TRBD1 (6 bases). There are 14 residues in the CDR3. The V gene lost 4 bases and the J gene lost 6 bases, with 13 bases spanning the gap. CDR1 LGHNA and CDR2 YSLEER come from the germline V gene. CDR3 protein: CASSLQDRGNEQFF. As DNA, the CDR3 is TGCGCCAGCAGCCTCCAGGACAGAGGCAATGAGCAGTTCTTC.

The chain combines TRBV29-1 with TRBJ2-1, with D possibly matching TRBD1 (6 bases). The DNA end lines up better with TRBJ2-7; the J call may be wrong. Germline CDR1 and CDR2: SQVTM and ANQGSEA. The CDR3 contains 14 residues. The CDR3 spells CGSQGQGTYNEQYF. In nucleotides, the CDR3 is TGCGGCAGCCAGGGCCAGGGGACCTACAATGAGCAGTACTTC.

This clonotype has a count of ten or more. The V call is TRBV20-1, the J call TRBJ2-3; the D is unclear. Germline V gene sequence: CDR1 DFQATT, CDR2 SNEGSKA (reference sequence). The length of the CDR3 is 13 residues. The V end was cut by 5 bases, the J end by 4 bases, with 13 bases between. CDR3: CSAYYRVSDTQYF. The CDR3 DNA follows: TGCAGTGCTTACTACCGGGTGTCAGATACGCAGTATTTT.

V gene TRBV6-5 combines with J gene TRBJ2-1; TRBD2 aligns across 8 bases. J gave up 8 bases and V 6 bases, and 9 bases lay outside the gene matches. Germline V lookup: CDR1 MNHEY, CDR2 SVGAGI. CDR3 size: 14 residues. CDR3 coding DNA: TGTGCCAGCAGACACCGGGGGGGACTAGATGAGCAGTTCTTC. Residues: CASRHRGGLDEQFF.

The gene calls are TRBV20-1 and TRBJ2-1; 7 positions agree with TRBD2. The CDR3 has 14 residues. CDR1 and CDR2 (germline): DFQATT, SNEGSKA (reference sequence). J was trimmed by 13 bases and V by 8 bases; bases with no gene match: 20. The CDR3: CSTTPGLEGETQFF. As DNA, the CDR3 is TGCAGTACAACCCCCGGACTAGAAGGCGAGACCCAGTTCTTC.

The table lists this clonotype with many counts. V and J are TRBV30 and TRBJ2-5; D uncertain. Trimming shortened V by 0 bases and J by 1 base, and 15 bases separated the two germline ends. This CDR3 has 16 amino acids. CDR1 and CDR2 from the germline V gene are GTSNPN and SVGIG (reference sequence). The CDR3 DNA reads TGTGCCTGGAGTGTACCACGCAGCCCAATCCAAGAGACCCAGTACTTC. Translated: CAWSVPRSPIQETQYF.

The table lists this clonotype with a few counts. The V and J genes are TRBV3-1 and TRBJ2-1; D not certain. This CDR3 region has 14 residues. V was shortened by 0 bases and J by 3 bases, with 6 bases between the two germline ends. The germline V gene encodes CDR1 LGHDT and CDR2 YNNKEL (reference sequence). The CDR3: CASSQDLIYNEQFF. The CDR3 bases are TGTGCCAGCAGCCAAGATCTCATCTACAATGAGCAGTTCTTC.